The present entry profiles one T cell receptor (beta chain) with its context. What it binds is unknown. The data originate from a study of shared clonotypes between healthy human individuals. The study used approximately 90 million PBMCs per unsorted sample for genomic DNA. Clones were sequenced by immunoSEQ multiplex PCR, and TCRdb holds only the in-frame ones, with some missing. The table includes about 460,000 clones, around 77% detected once. Broader study findings: Enrolling few donors narrowed the genetic and exposure-history diversity that was represented.

The germline gives CDR1 MNHNS, CDR2 SASEGT. The CDR3 covers 11 residues. The V and J ends lost 6 bases and 12 bases respectively, with 13 bases between them. The gene calls are TRBV6-1 and TRBJ2-3, with a possible D match to TRBD1 (6 bases). Sequenced input: PBMCs. This sequence was found in a woman in her forties in good health. Some clones in this sample may be carry-over from other donors' samples. The CDR3 loop is CASSGQHSQYF. CDR3 DNA: TGTGCCAGCAGCGGACAGCACTCCCAGTATTTT.